The 24 T cell receptor beta chains below all came from one sample that was sequenced in a study of vaccination effects on CD4 cells after COVID-19. These receptors have no identified antigens. In the ViraFEST assay, antigen-specific CD4+ clonotypes were identified by expansion after peptide-pool stimulation. CD4+ T cells were isolated after about eleven days of culture. Negative nucleocapsid antibody tests before and after vaccination confirmed no previous SARS-CoV-2 infection. The method was immunoSEQ multiplex PCR; TCRdb's version includes in-frame clones alone and lacks a portion of them. Of about 52,000 clones listed, 79% are singletons. Sequenced material: CD4+ T cells from PBMCs cultured with HCoV-OC43 spike peptides, taken before COVID-19 vaccination. The sample's subset: HCoV-OC43 spike overlapping peptide pool stimulation. These receptors originate from a human donor who received a COVID-19 vaccine.

The genes are TRBV6-5 and TRBJ2-7, with D possibly TRBD1 on 6 matching bases. The V end was cut by 7 bases, the J end by 4 bases, with 11 bases between. The CDR3 is made up of 12 amino acids. The germline gives CDR1 MNHEY, CDR2 SVGAGI. The CDR3 sequence is CASKTGVYEQYV. The DNA of the CDR3 is TGTGCCAGCAAGACAGGCGTTTACGAGCAGTACGTC.

This chain connects TRBV10-2 to TRBJ2-3; 9 bases agree with TRBD2. The CDR3 extends over 15 amino acids. Trimming took 3 bases from V and 5 from J; bases not matched to a gene: 6. Germline assignment: CDR1 WSHSY and CDR2 SAAADI. The CDR3 here is CASSDWRGGRDTQYF. The CDR3 coding sequence is TGCGCCAGCAGTGATTGGCGGGGGGGCCGAGATACGCAGTATTTT.

The gene calls are TRBV5-4 and TRBJ1-5, with TRBD1 as a possible D gene (5 bases). The CDR3 consists of 15 residues. Looked up from germline, CDR1 is SGHNT and CDR2 is YYREEE (reference sequence). The germline V and J ends were trimmed by 3 bases and 4 bases, with 14 bases remaining between them. DNA for the CDR3: TGTGCCAGCAGCTACGGTGGGGGGTCAAATCAGCCCCAGCATTTT. Translation: CASSYGGGSNQPQHF.

The chain joins TRBV2 to TRBJ2-5; TRBD2 agrees at 15 bases. Germline V gene data show CDR1 as SNHLY and CDR2 as FYNNEI. The CDR3 extends over 18 amino acids. V lost 4 bases, J lost 4 bases, and 10 bases stayed unmatched. The CDR3 DNA reads TGTGCCAGCAGTGTTAGGCTTGGGACTAGCGGGGGGTCAGAGACCCAGTACTTC. Amino acid sequence: CASSVRLGTSGGSETQYF. Complete variable domain (other parts from reference TRBV2 and TRBJ2-5): EPEVTQTPSHQVTQMGQEVILRCVPISNHLYFYWYRQILGQKVEFLVSFYNNEISEKSEIFDDQFSVERPDGSNFTLKIRSTKLEDSAMYFCASSVRLGTSGGSETQYFGPGTRLLVL.

The chain couples TRBV2 to TRBJ2-1, with 11 bases matching TRBD2. Per germline, CDR1 SNHLY and CDR2 FYNNEI. This CDR3 has 16 amino acids. After removal of 4 bases from V and 4 bases from J, the junction contained 6 bases not matched to a gene. The chain's CDR3 is CASSASLAGAYNEQFF. The CDR3 DNA is TGTGCCAGCAGTGCCTCACTAGCGGGGGCATACAATGAGCAGTTCTTC.

The chain recombines TRBV5-1 with TRBJ2-3; D gene uncertain. Trimming took off 0 bases at V and 2 bases at J, with 7 bases between the two ends. The CDR3 length is 14 residues. CDR1 and CDR2 from the germline V gene are SGHRS and YFSETQ. In DNA, the CDR3 is TGCGCCAGCAGCTTGGGCATGGCCACAGATACGCAGTATTTT. This translates into CASSLGMATDTQYF.

The chain is built from TRBV4-1 and TRBJ1-1; D uncertain. Trimming took 0 bases from V and 4 from J, leaving 15 bases between them. Germline CDR1 is MGHRA and CDR2 is YSYEKL. The CDR3 runs to 16 residues. This CDR3 is CASSQETGRPATEAFF. For the CDR3, the DNA is TGCGCCAGCAGCCAAGAAACCGGGAGACCGGCCACTGAAGCTTTCTTT.

V is TRBV2 and J is TRBJ1-5, with D possibly TRBD1 on 6 matching bases. The CDR3 spans 15 residues. Germline lookup yields CDR1 SNHLY and CDR2 FYNNEI. V was shortened by 4 bases and J by 5 bases, with 15 bases between the two germline ends. The CDR3 region is CASSGEPAGDQPQHF. The CDR3 bases are TGTGCCAGCAGTGGGGAGCCAGCAGGGGATCAGCCCCAGCATTTT.

The chain recombines TRBV6-2 or TRBV6-3 with TRBJ2-6; 8 bases fit TRBD1. CDR3 length equals 18 residues. The ends lost 5 bases at V and 2 bases at J; junction bases unmatched: 11. Germline V gene data show CDR1 as MNHEY and CDR2 as SVGEGT. CDR3 sequence (DNA): TGTGCCAGCAGTCGGGACAGGAGATTGCGTCCTGGGGCCAACGTCCTGACTTTC. This sequence encodes CASSRDRRLRPGANVLTF.

This clone was seen only a few times. J is TRBJ1-1 and V is TRBV28, with D possibly TRBD1 on 5 matching bases. Germline V gene data show CDR1 as MDHEN and CDR2 as SYDVKM. Trimming left V 5 bases short and J 4 bases short, with 14 bases between. The CDR3 loop spans 14 amino acids. CDR3 in amino acids: CASSPSGVSTEAFF. DNA for the CDR3: TGTGCCAGCAGTCCCTCGGGGGTGAGCACTGAAGCTTTCTTT.

The CDR3 DNA follows: TGTGCCAGCAGTGAAAGTCTAGCGGGACGTTACGAGCAGTACGTC. Amino acid sequence: CASSESLAGRYEQYV. J is TRBJ2-7 and V is TRBV6-1; 9 bases map to TRBD2. The CDR3 is 15 amino acids. The germline gives CDR1 MNHNS, CDR2 SASEGT. V trimming: 2 bases; J trimming: 4 bases; junction bases outside the gene matches: 6.

The CDR3 nucleotides read TGTGCCAGTACCCCTCGCGGGGTGGGATCAGATACGCAGTATTTT. Encoded protein: CASTPRGVGSDTQYF. This chain connects TRBV19 to TRBJ2-3, with a possible D match to TRBD2 (6 bases). From germline, CDR1 is LNHDA and CDR2 SQIVND (reference sequence). Between the trimmed V and J ends, which lost 7 bases and 4 bases, there was a span of 18 bases. The CDR3 contains 15 residues.

The chain combines TRBV7-3 with TRBJ2-7; D call uncertain. Germline CDR1 reads SGHTA; CDR2 reads FQGTGA. This CDR3 spans 14 amino acids. Trimming left V 2 bases short and J 2 bases short, with 10 bases between. The CDR3 protein is CASSLFPGPYEQYV. Written as DNA, the CDR3 is TGTGCCAGCAGCTTATTCCCTGGGCCCTACGAGCAGTACGTC.

The chain couples TRBV18 to TRBJ1-3, with D possibly TRBD1 on 6 matching bases. The CDR3 covers 19 residues. Trimming left V 2 bases short and J 1 base short, with 21 bases between. Germline CDR1 KGHSH, CDR2 LQKENI. The CDR3 DNA follows: TGTGCCAGCTCACCAACGGGGGCAGGAGGACGAAATTCTGGAAACACCATATATTTT. Translation: CASSPTGAGGRNSGNTIYF.

This clone was detected only once. The genes are TRBV5-1 and TRBJ2-1; 10 bases line up with TRBD2. Germline assignment: CDR1 SGHRS and CDR2 YFSETQ. The CDR3 consists of 16 residues. The ends lost 0 bases at V and 6 bases at J; junction bases unmatched: 6. CDR3 DNA sequence: TGCGCCAGCAGCTTGGACGTAGCGGGGGGCCCCAATGAGCAGTTCTTC. Protein product: CASSLDVAGGPNEQFF.

The V and J genes are TRBV5-1 and TRBJ1-3; D not resolved. CDR3 size: 16 residues. Trimming left V 4 bases short and J 0 bases short, with 14 bases between. Germline loops: CDR1 SGHRS, CDR2 YFSETQ. CDR3 sequence (DNA): TGCGCCAGCAGCGCCGAAACACTGAGCTCTGGAAACACCATATATTTT. It yields the protein CASSAETLSSGNTIYF.

This CDR3 reads CASSRTPVHEQFF. CDR3 nucleotides: TGTGCCAGCAGTCGGACCCCGGTCCATGAGCAGTTCTTC. The J gene is TRBJ2-1, the V gene TRBV12-3 or TRBV12-4; D gene uncertain. V was clipped by 5 bases and J by 8 bases, with 13 bases between them. The CDR3 is 13 amino acids.

This clone was seen only a few times. The V gene is TRBV28, the J gene TRBJ2-5; 10 bases are a match to TRBD2. Per the germline V gene, CDR1 is MDHEN and CDR2 is SYDVKM. The CDR3 is 15 amino acids. V gave up 5 bases and J gave up 2 bases; unmatched junction bases: 5. DNA of the CDR3: TGTGCCAGCAGTCGTAGCGGGGGGCTTCAAGAGACCCAGTACTTC. This gives the protein CASSRSGGLQETQYF.

The chain is built from TRBV6-2 or TRBV6-3 and TRBJ2-2; TRBD2 is a possible D gene (6 bases). Trimming left V 5 bases short and J 6 bases short, with 10 bases between. This CDR3 is 13 amino acids long. The germline gives CDR1 MNHEY, CDR2 SVGEGT. DNA of the CDR3: TGTGCCAGCAGTGCGGGGCGTCCCGGGGAGCTGTTTTTT. As protein: CASSAGRPGELFF.

The chain joins TRBV5-1 to TRBJ1-1; no clear D. This CDR3 has 11 residues. V was trimmed by 5 bases and J by 5 bases, leaving 7 bases between them. Germline V lookup: CDR1 SGHRS, CDR2 YFSETQ. CDR3 sequence: CASRESTEAFF. The CDR3 bases are TGCGCCAGCAGGGAATCGACTGAAGCTTTCTTT.

This sequence joins TRBV3-1 (or the pseudogene TRBV3-2) and TRBJ1-4; D might be TRBD1 (5 bases). From germline, CDR1 is LGHDT and CDR2 YNNKEL (reference sequence). The V gene lost 3 bases and the J gene lost 8 bases, with 22 bases spanning the gap. This CDR3 is 17 amino acids long. CDR3 amino acids: CASSQDLPGLWGEKLFF. The CDR3, as DNA: TGTGCCAGCAGCCAGGACCTGCCGGGTCTCTGGGGCGAAAAACTGTTTTTT.

There are a few counts of this clone. The chain couples TRBV5-1 to TRBJ2-2, with D possibly being TRBD1 (6 bases). CDR1 and CDR2 (germline): SGHRS, YFSETQ. The CDR3 contains 14 residues. The V end was cut by 5 bases, the J end by 2 bases, with 10 bases between. CDR3 region: CASSKDSNTGELFF. The CDR3 DNA follows: TGCGCCAGCAGTAAGGACAGTAACACCGGGGAGCTGTTTTTT.

This clone has more than one count but fewer than ten. A read error is likely, as this CDR3 ends without the conserved phenylalanine or tryptophan. The DNA is left out, because the CDR3 cannot be placed on it with certainty; the CDR3 is given as TCRdb lists it. This chain connects TRBV12-3 or TRBV12-4 to TRBJ2-7; the table's D call, TRBD1, was not checked against the DNA. The CDR3 has 13 amino acids, counting both end residues. This chain's CDR3 is CASSAGQGGLFGL.

This sequence joins TRBV5-1 and TRBJ1-5, with TRBD1 as a possible D gene (5 bases). With 0 bases removed from V and 0 bases from J, the gap between germline ends came to 7 bases. Germline assignment: CDR1 SGHRS and CDR2 YFSETQ. This CDR3 is 15 amino acids long. CDR3 residues: CASSLEGNSNQPQHF. The CDR3 DNA reads TGCGCCAGCAGCTTGGAGGGGAATAGCAATCAGCCCCAGCATTTT.